Shown below are 27 T cell receptor beta chains from a single sample sequenced in a study of T cells in localized non-small cell lung cancer. Libraries were prepared by immunoSEQ multiplex PCR; TCRdb keeps only in-frame clonotypes and omits some of them. The data hold about 45,000 clones, with 75% to 95% observed a single time. The material was PBMCs, obtained before any cancer treatment. The receptors here all came from a woman aged 35 to 75 with stage II lung adenocarcinoma.

This sequence joins TRBV20-1 and TRBJ2-5, with no clear D. V shed 3 bases and J shed 5 bases, with 7 bases lying between them. The CDR3 has 11 residues. Germline V gene lookup returns CDR1 DFQATT and CDR2 SNEGSKA (reference sequence). The CDR3 DNA sequence: TGCAGTGCTAGTTGGTGGGAGACCCAGTACTTC. Residues: CSASWWETQYF.

J is TRBJ1-3 and V is TRBV6-1, with TRBD1 as a possible D gene (5 bases). The CDR3 covers 20 residues. Germline values: CDR1 MNHNS, CDR2 SASEGT. V was pared by 2 bases and J by 3 bases, with 26 bases between. CDR3 sequence: CASSELTQKLSRAGGNTIYF. In nucleotides, the CDR3 is TGTGCCAGCAGTGAACTTACTCAGAAACTTTCCAGGGCTGGTGGAAACACCATATATTTT.

The chain links TRBV19 to TRBJ1-1; TRBD1 might be the D (6 bases). The V and J ends lost 0 bases and 7 bases respectively, with 12 bases between them. The CDR3 runs to 14 residues. Germline CDR1 LNHDA, CDR2 SQIVND (reference sequence). CDR3 coding DNA: TGTGCCAGTAGTATAGACCCCCAGGGGATTGAAGCTTTCTTT. It translates to CASSIDPQGIEAFF. Combining the CDR3 with reference TRBV19 and TRBJ1-1 gives the whole variable domain DGGITQSPKYLFRKEGQNVTLSCEQNLNHDAMYWYRQDPGQGLRLIYYSQIVNDFQKGDIAEGYSVSREKKESFPLTVTSAQKNPTAFYLCASSIDPQGIEAFFGQGTRLTVV.

V and J are TRBV2 and TRBJ1-4; unclear D gene. Trimming stripped 2 bases from V and 8 bases from J, with 9 bases between. The CDR3 is 13 amino acids. Germline V gives CDR1 SNHLY, CDR2 FYNNEI. This CDR3 reads CASSERPREKLFF. The CDR3 DNA reads as TGTGCCAGCAGTGAAAGGCCAAGGGAAAAACTGTTTTTT.

The chain combines TRBV7-6 with TRBJ2-7; the match to TRBD2 covers 8 bases. CDR1 and CDR2 from the germline V gene are SGHVS and FNYEAQ. J lost 6 bases, V lost 5 bases, and 9 bases had no gene match. The CDR3 totals 14 residues. The CDR3: CASSHSSGTGEQYF. The CDR3 DNA sequence: TGTGCCAGCAGCCACAGTAGCGGGACGGGCGAGCAGTACTTC.

Comment on this clone: The same CDR3 is also encoded by other DNA sequences in this sample. The chain has TRBV18 and TRBJ2-3; the match to TRBD1 covers 8 bases. The CDR3 extends over 14 amino acids. The V gene end was trimmed by 4 bases and the J gene end by 5 bases; junction bases not matched to a gene: 5. Germline V gives CDR1 KGHSH, CDR2 LQKENI. CDR3 protein: CASSLGQGGDTQYF. DNA of the CDR3: TGTGCCAGCTCACTCGGACAGGGCGGAGATACGCAGTATTTT.

This chain uses TRBV5-5 with TRBJ2-7; possible D gene TRBD2, 6 bases. The CDR3 is 15 amino acids. Germline CDR1 is SGHKS and CDR2 is YYEKEE (reference sequence). V dropped 0 bases and J dropped 0 bases, with 10 bases sitting between them. CDR3 nucleotide sequence: TGTGCCAGCAGCTTGGGTCCCGGGGGCTCCTACGAGCAGTACTTC. It is translated as CASSLGPGGSYEQYF.

Regarding this clone: Relative to the germline gene, one junction end is altered; a read error may explain this. V and J are TRBV28 and TRBJ1-2, with D possibly matching TRBD1 (5 bases). Germline-derived CDR1 and CDR2 are MDHEN and SYDVKM. The CDR3 covers 12 residues. This chain's CDR3 is CATRSSGWARGF. As DNA, the CDR3 is TGTGCCACCCGTTCCTCGGGGTGGGCAAGGGGCTTC.

This clone was detected a few times. J is TRBJ2-5 and V is TRBV5-5; weak D call: TRBD1 (6 bases). CDR1 and CDR2 (germline): SGHKS, YYEKEE (reference sequence). CDR3 length equals 15 residues. V gave up 1 base and J gave up 3 bases, with 13 bases separating them. The CDR3 sequence is CASSLRGNREETQYF. CDR3 sequence (DNA): TGTGCCAGCAGCTTGAGGGGCAACAGGGAAGAGACCCAGTACTTC.

The V and J genes are TRBV5-6 and TRBJ2-1, with 14 bases lining up with TRBD2. CDR3 size: 18 residues. Germline V gene lookup returns CDR1 SGHDT and CDR2 YYEEEE. With V trimmed by 2 bases and J by 9 bases, 13 bases remained unmatched. CDR3 DNA: TGTGCCAGCAGCTTCGGGACCCCGGGACTAGCGGGAGACGCTGAGCAGTTCTTC. Amino acid sequence: CASSFGTPGLAGDAEQFF.

The CDR3 region is CASSPPGSLDEKLFF. The CDR3 bases are TGTGCCAGCTCACCACCTGGGTCCCTGGATGAAAAACTGTTTTTT. The V and J genes are TRBV18 and TRBJ1-4, with D unresolved. V was shortened by 0 bases and J by 6 bases, with 11 bases between the two germline ends. The V gene's germline CDR1 is KGHSH and CDR2 LQKENI. The CDR3 loop spans 15 amino acids.

This clone was observed a handful of times. The V call is TRBV5-4, the J call TRBJ1-5; D call uncertain. V lost 5 bases and J 3 bases, leaving 12 bases between the germline ends. CDR3 length: 14 amino acids. Germline-derived CDR1 and CDR2 are SGHNT and YYREEE (reference sequence). The CDR3 is CASSSHGNNQPQHF. CDR3 bases: TGTGCCAGCAGTTCCCACGGAAACAATCAGCCCCAGCATTTT.

This chain connects TRBV6-6 to TRBJ1-5; TRBD1 is a possible D gene (6 bases). Trimming removed 11 bases from V and 0 bases from J, with 17 bases in between. The CDR3 consists of 15 residues. From germline, CDR1 is MNHNY and CDR2 SVGAGI (reference sequence). CDR3 in DNA: TGTGCCGCCCGATCAGGGGATAATAGCAATCAGCCCCAGCATTTT. Residues: CAARSGDNSNQPQHF.

This chain uses TRBV7-2 with TRBJ2-7; TRBD2 aligns across 8 bases. The CDR3 sequence is 15 residues long. Losses at the gene ends were 5 bases for V and 2 bases for J; bases not matched to a gene: 8. Germline CDR1 and CDR2: SGHTA and FQGNSA. The CDR3 bases are TGTGCCAGCAGCAAACTAGCGGATCTTCCCTACGAGCAGTACTTC. Protein product: CASSKLADLPYEQYF.

This clone was counted only a few times. This chain connects TRBV18 to TRBJ1-1, with a tentative D call TRBD1 (5 bases). The CDR3 is 13 amino acids. V lost 4 bases to trimming and J lost 7 bases, with 13 bases between them. Germline CDR1 and CDR2: KGHSH and LQKENI. The CDR3 sequence: CASSRQGDFEAFF. The CDR3 DNA is TGTGCCAGCTCACGCCAGGGTGACTTTGAAGCTTTCTTT.

V and J are TRBV19 and TRBJ1-5; TRBD1 aligns across 7 bases. This CDR3 has 14 residues. Germline trimming cut 10 bases from V and 4 bases from J; bases unmatched to any gene: 10. Germline lookup yields CDR1 LNHDA and CDR2 SQIVND (reference sequence). The CDR3 coding sequence is TGTGCCACCGGCGGACAGGAGAGGAATCAGCCCCAGCATTTT. This codes for CATGGQERNQPQHF.

The CDR3 loop is CASRTDRYESGQFF. DNA for the CDR3: TGCGCCAGCAGGACAGACAGGTACGAAAGCGGGCAGTTCTTC. V and J are TRBV10-2 and TRBJ2-1; possibly TRBD1 for D (6 bases). The V gene lost 6 bases and the J gene lost 12 bases, with 21 bases spanning the gap. This CDR3 comprises 14 residues. CDR1 and CDR2 from the germline V gene are WSHSY and SAAADI.

The chain combines TRBV7-2 with TRBJ2-7; D is unresolved. Trimming removed 4 bases from V and 0 bases from J, with 16 bases in between. Germline CDR1 and CDR2: SGHTA and FQGNSA. CDR3 length equals 16 residues. CDR3 bases: TGTGCCAGCAGCTCCCCGGGTCCTTTGCTCTCCTACGAGCAGTACTTC. This gives the protein CASSSPGPLLSYEQYF.

This clone is a singleton in its sample. V usage is TRBV5-1 and J usage is TRBJ2-6; D is unclear. Germline-derived CDR1 and CDR2 are SGHRS and YFSETQ. The CDR3 runs 16 residues. The V gene lost 2 bases and the J gene lost 2 bases, with 11 bases spanning the gap. This chain's CDR3 is CASSLPASAGANVLTF. CDR3 in DNA: TGCGCCAGCAGCTTACCTGCGTCCGCTGGGGCCAACGTCCTGACTTTC.

This chain uses TRBV5-6 with TRBJ1-1, with D unclear. Germline CDR1 SGHDT, CDR2 YYEEEE. V was pared by 6 bases and J by 6 bases, with 21 bases between. The CDR3 is 15 residues long. The CDR3 DNA is TGTGCCAGCACTCGGGAGGCAGTCGAGTCCGCTGAAGCTTTCTTT. It is translated as CASTREAVESAEAFF.

The genes are TRBV19 and TRBJ1-5; 8 bases are shared with TRBD1. Germline CDR1 reads LNHDA; CDR2 reads SQIVND (reference sequence). The CDR3 consists of 15 residues. The V segment lost 8 bases and the J segment 2 bases; nucleotides outside the gene matches: 8. CDR3 coding DNA: TGTGCCAGTGGGACAGACAGGGGCCGCAATCAGCCCCAGCATTTT. Its translation: CASGTDRGRNQPQHF.

CDR3 region: CASSRQDRDQPQHF. As DNA, the CDR3 is TGTGCCAGTAGTCGTCAGGATAGGGATCAGCCCCAGCATTTT. The J gene is TRBJ1-5, the V gene TRBV19; no clear D. Germline V gene sequence: CDR1 LNHDA, CDR2 SQIVND (reference sequence). With 5 bases removed from V and 5 bases from J, the gap between germline ends came to 13 bases. CDR3 size: 14 residues.

This sequence joins TRBV7-3 and TRBJ2-3; D ambiguous. V gave up 2 bases and J gave up 4 bases, with 7 bases separating them. This CDR3 is built from 13 residues. Germline assignment: CDR1 SGHTA and CDR2 FQGTGA. CDR3: CASSLGLSDTQYF. CDR3 coding DNA: TGTGCCAGCAGCTTAGGGCTATCAGATACGCAGTATTTT.

V and J are TRBV6-1 and TRBJ1-1; D is ambiguous. Germline CDR1 is MNHNS and CDR2 is SASEGT. CDR3 length: 14 amino acids. Trimming took 3 bases from V and 2 from J, leaving 10 bases between them. CDR3 region: CASSDTRVNTEAFF. The DNA of the CDR3 is TGTGCCAGCAGTGATACGAGAGTTAACACTGAAGCTTTCTTT.

The V call is TRBV11-2, the J call TRBJ2-2; 7 bases map to TRBD2. J lost 3 bases, V lost 2 bases, and 6 bases had no gene match. The CDR3 runs to 16 residues. In germline, CDR1 is SGHAT, CDR2 FQNNGV. The CDR3 DNA reads TGTGCCAGCAGCTTATCCGGGACTACCCACACCGGGGAGCTGTTTTTT. Protein sequence: CASSLSGTTHTGELFF. The entire variable domain, with the rest obtained from reference TRBV11-2 and TRBJ2-2, is as follows: EAGVAQSPRYKIIEKRQSVAFWCNPISGHATLYWYQQILGQGPKLLIQFQNNGVVDDSQLPKDRFSAERLKGVDSTLKIQPAKLEDSAVYLCASSLSGTTHTGELFFGEGSRLTVL.

The rearrangement links TRBV5-1 to TRBJ1-2, with a weak D call TRBD1 (6 bases). The CDR3 covers 15 residues. CDR1 and CDR2 from the germline V gene are SGHRS and YFSETQ. The V end lost 0 bases, the J end lost 4 bases, and 13 bases lay between the germline ends. The CDR3 DNA sequence: TGCGCCAGCAGCTTGGTTGGAGGGGGTGGCTATGGCTACACCTTC. This encodes CASSLVGGGGYGYTF.

The chain carries TRBV10-3 and TRBJ2-3; no reliable D call. Germline CDR1 reads ENHRY; CDR2 reads SYGVKD. This CDR3 spans 12 amino acids. Trimming pared 4 bases from V and 0 bases from J, leaving 2 bases between. Here the CDR3 DNA reads TGTGCCATCAGTGGTAGCACAGATACGCAGTATTTT. Translation gives CAISGSTDTQYF.